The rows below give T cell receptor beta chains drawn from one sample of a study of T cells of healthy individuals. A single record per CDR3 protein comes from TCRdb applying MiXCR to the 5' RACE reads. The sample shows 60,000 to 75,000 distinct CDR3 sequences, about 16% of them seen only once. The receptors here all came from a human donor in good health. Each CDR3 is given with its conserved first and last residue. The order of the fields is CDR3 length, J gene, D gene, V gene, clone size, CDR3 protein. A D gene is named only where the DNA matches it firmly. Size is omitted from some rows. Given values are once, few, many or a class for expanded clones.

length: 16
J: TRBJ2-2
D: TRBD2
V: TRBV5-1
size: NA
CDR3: CASSTGLAGGTGELFF

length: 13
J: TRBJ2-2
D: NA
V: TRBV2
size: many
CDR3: CASRIGQTGELFF

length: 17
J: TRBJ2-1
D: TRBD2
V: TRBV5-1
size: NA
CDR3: CASSRNPGTSGANEQFF

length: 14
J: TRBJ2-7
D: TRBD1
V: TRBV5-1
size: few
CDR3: CASSLRQGGYEQYF

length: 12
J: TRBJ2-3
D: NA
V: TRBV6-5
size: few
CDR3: CASTPGGNTQYF

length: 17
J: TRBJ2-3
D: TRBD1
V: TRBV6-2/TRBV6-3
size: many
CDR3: CASSRIRTGRTTDTQYF

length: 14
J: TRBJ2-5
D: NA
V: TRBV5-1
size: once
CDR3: CASSLIQIQETQYF

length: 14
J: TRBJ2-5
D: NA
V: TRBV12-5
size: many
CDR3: CASGSGTAQETQYF

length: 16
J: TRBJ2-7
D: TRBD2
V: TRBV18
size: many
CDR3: CASSLLGLAGRYEQYF

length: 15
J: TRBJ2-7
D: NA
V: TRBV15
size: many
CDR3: CATSREGPGTYEQYF

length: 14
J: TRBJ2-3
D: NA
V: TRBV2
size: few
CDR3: CASQTRGTTDTQYF

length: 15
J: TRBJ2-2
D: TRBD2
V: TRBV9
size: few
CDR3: CASRASGAGTGELFF

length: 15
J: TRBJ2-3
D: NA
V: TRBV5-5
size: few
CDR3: CASSLERGRADTQYF

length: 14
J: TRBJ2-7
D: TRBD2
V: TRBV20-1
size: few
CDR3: CSARRREILYEQYF

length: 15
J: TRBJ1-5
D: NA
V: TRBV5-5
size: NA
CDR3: CASSLVLTDHQPQHF

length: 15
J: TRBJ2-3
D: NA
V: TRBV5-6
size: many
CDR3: CASNKDRDYTDTQYF

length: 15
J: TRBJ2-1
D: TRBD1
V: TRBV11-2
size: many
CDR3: CASSIGQGIYNEQFF

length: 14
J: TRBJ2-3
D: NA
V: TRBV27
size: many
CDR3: CASSQPESTDTQYF

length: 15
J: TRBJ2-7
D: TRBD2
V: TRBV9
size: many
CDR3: CASSVGSSGFYEQYF

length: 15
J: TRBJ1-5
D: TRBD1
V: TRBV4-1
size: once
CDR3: CVSSQGTGGEQPQHF

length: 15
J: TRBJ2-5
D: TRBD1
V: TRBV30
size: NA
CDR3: CAWSVPGQGAETQYF

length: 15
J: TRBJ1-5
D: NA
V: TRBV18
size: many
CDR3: CASSPPSRANQPQHF

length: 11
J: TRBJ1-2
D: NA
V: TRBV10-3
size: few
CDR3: CAISSAVIYTF

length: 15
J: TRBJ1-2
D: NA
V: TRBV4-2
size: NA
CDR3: CASSQESGSSRGYTF

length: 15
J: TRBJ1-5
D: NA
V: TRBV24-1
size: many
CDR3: CATSEAGPTNQPQHF

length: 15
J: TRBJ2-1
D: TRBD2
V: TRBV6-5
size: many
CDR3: CASSPVAGGNNEQFF

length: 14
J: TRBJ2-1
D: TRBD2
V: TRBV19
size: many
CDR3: CASLGGEVYNEQFF